The rows below give T cell receptor beta chains drawn from one sample of a study of cytomegalovirus exposure and HLA in healthy donors. The repertoire was sequenced with immunoSEQ multiplex PCR; TCRdb's copy has only in-frame clones and lacks some. The sample has about 90,000 clones, more than 70% seen once; the top ten hold about 12%. The source material was PBMCs. All receptors derive from a woman aged 18-35 years in good health and CMV-seropositive. CDR3s include the opening cysteine and the closing phenylalanine or tryptophan. Each record gives: J gene, D gene, V gene, clone size, CDR3 DNA, CDR3 protein. D genes are given only for firm matches. Clone size is shown for a subset of rows, as once, few, many or a class of expanded clone.

J: TRBJ2-7
D: .
V: TRBV28
size: .
DNA: TGTGCCAGCAGTCCACCGGGACAACTATCCTACGAGCAGTACTTC
CDR3: CASSPPGQLSYEQYF

J: TRBJ2-7
D: TRBD1
V: TRBV19
size: once
DNA: TGTGCCAGTACGGACTCCGACAGGGTACACGAGCAGTACTTC
CDR3: CASTDSDRVHEQYF

J: TRBJ1-2
D: TRBD1
V: TRBV9
size: once
DNA: TGTGCCAGCAGCGCCGGGACAGGGGGACCTCTCTATGGCTACACCTTC
CDR3: CASSAGTGGPLYGYTF

J: TRBJ2-3
D: .
V: TRBV7-2
size: .
DNA: TGTGCCAGCAGCTTAGGGAATACAGGTGGGGGGTCAGATACGCAGTATTTT
CDR3: CASSLGNTGGGSDTQYF

J: TRBJ2-1
D: TRBD2
V: TRBV13
size: once
DNA: TGTGCCAGCAGCTTAGGCCTGGTAGCGGGGGGCCACGGCTCCTACAATGAGCAGTTCTTC
CDR3: CASSLGLVAGGHGSYNEQFF

J: TRBJ2-4
D: TRBD2
V: TRBV4-3
size: .
DNA: TGCGCCAGCAGCCAAGAAGGGGGCGGGGGGGCGAACATTCAGTACTTC
CDR3: CASSQEGGGGANIQYF

J: TRBJ2-3
D: .
V: TRBV6-5
size: .
DNA: TGTGCCAGCAGTTACTCGTCGGGTACGCAGTATTTT
CDR3: CASSYSSGTQYF

J: TRBJ2-3
D: .
V: TRBV5-1
size: .
DNA: TGCGCCAGCAGCTTGGCCCGGCTAGCCTACCAACTTAGCACAGATACGCAGTATTTT
CDR3: CASSLARLAYQLSTDTQYF

J: TRBJ2-5
D: TRBD1
V: TRBV28
size: .
DNA: TGTGCCAGCAGACGCTACAGGGGAGAGACCCAGTACTTC
CDR3: CASRRYRGETQYF

J: TRBJ2-1
D: TRBD1
V: TRBV10-3
size: .
DNA: TGTGCCATCAGGACAGGGGGCCCACGGGGTGAGCAGTTCTTC
CDR3: CAIRTGGPRGEQFF

J: TRBJ2-2
D: .
V: TRBV2
size: .
DNA: TGTGCCAGCGAACGATCTCTGAGGACCGGGGAGCTGTTTTTT
CDR3: CASERSLRTGELFF

J: TRBJ2-7
D: TRBD2
V: TRBV5-1
size: .
DNA: TGCGCCAGCAGCTTAGTTAGCGGGGGTAACTACGAGCAGTACTTC
CDR3: CASSLVSGGNYEQYF

J: TRBJ1-4
D: TRBD1
V: TRBV9
size: .
DNA: TGTGCCAGCAGCGTCCGGGACAGGGCGGAAAAACTGTTTTTT
CDR3: CASSVRDRAEKLFF

J: TRBJ1-6
D: .
V: TRBV7-2
size: .
DNA: TGTGCCAGCAGCTATTACAGGGAAAATTCACCCCTCCACTTT
CDR3: CASSYYRENSPLHF

J: TRBJ1-1
D: TRBD1
V: TRBV6-5
size: .
DNA: TGTGCCAGCAGGACGGGCCGACAGGGTAACACTGAAGCTTTCTTT
CDR3: CASRTGRQGNTEAFF

J: TRBJ2-3
D: TRBD2
V: TRBV2
size: .
DNA: TGTGCCAGCAGGGTGGGACTAGCGGGGGGTGCCACAGATACGCAGTATTTT
CDR3: CASRVGLAGGATDTQYF

J: TRBJ1-4
D: TRBD1
V: TRBV19
size: once
DNA: TGTGCCACCCAATTCGGGACAGCAGAAAAACTGTTTTTT
CDR3: CATQFGTAEKLFF

J: TRBJ1-4
D: TRBD1
V: TRBV5-4
size: .
DNA: TGTGCCAGCAGCCCGGGACAGTATCAGAATGAAAAACTGTTTTTT
CDR3: CASSPGQYQNEKLFF

J: TRBJ1-6
D: .
V: TRBV2
size: few
DNA: TGTGCCAGCAGTGAAATGGGGACACGTTACTCACCCCTCCACTTT
CDR3: CASSEMGTRYSPLHF

J: TRBJ2-5
D: .
V: TRBV6-5
size: .
DNA: TGTGCCAGCAGTTATCTTACAGGTTCACAAGAGACCCAGTACTTC
CDR3: CASSYLTGSQETQYF

J: TRBJ1-5
D: .
V: TRBV19
size: .
DNA: TGTGCCAGTAGTATCCGGGACTTCAATCAGCCCCAGCATTTT
CDR3: CASSIRDFNQPQHF

J: TRBJ2-7
D: TRBD1
V: TRBV28
size: .
DNA: TGTGCCAGCTGGGGACAGGCTACTTCCTACGAGCAGTACTTC
CDR3: CASWGQATSYEQYF

J: TRBJ1-2
D: .
V: TRBV7-9
size: .
DNA: TGTGCCAGCAGCTTGCAGGGAAGCTATGGCTACACCTTC
CDR3: CASSLQGSYGYTF

J: TRBJ2-1
D: .
V: TRBV7-9
size: .
DNA: TGTGCCAGCAGCTTAAGGGGGAGGGCAGGAGGGTACAATGAGCAGTTCTTC
CDR3: CASSLRGRAGGYNEQFF

J: TRBJ2-7
D: .
V: TRBV4-3
size: .
DNA: TGCGCCAGCAGCCAAGATGGCGGGGTCTCCTACGAGCAGTACTTC
CDR3: CASSQDGGVSYEQYF

J: TRBJ2-5
D: TRBD2
V: TRBV5-6
size: once
DNA: TGTGCCAGCAGCCCGCCTGGGGCGGGGGGCCCGGGGGAGACCCAGTACTTC
CDR3: CASSPPGAGGPGETQYF

J: TRBJ1-5
D: TRBD1
V: TRBV10-3
size: .
DNA: TGTGCCATCAGTGATGGTGGACAGGCCCAACTAAGGAATCAGCCCCAGCATTTT
CDR3: CAISDGGQAQLRNQPQHF

J: TRBJ2-3
D: TRBD1
V: TRBV6-4
size: .
DNA: TGTGCCAGCAGTACCTACAGGGGTAACACAGATACGCAGTATTTT
CDR3: CASSTYRGNTDTQYF

J: TRBJ1-5
D: .
V: TRBV30
size: .
DNA: TGTGCCTTCGAGCCAGGGAGGGATCAGCCCCAGCATTTT
CDR3: CAFEPGRDQPQHF

J: TRBJ2-1
D: TRBD2
V: TRBV27
size: once
DNA: TGTGCCAGCAGTTTACGGGGGGGCTCCTACAATGAGCAGTTCTTC
CDR3: CASSLRGGSYNEQFF

J: TRBJ2-2
D: .
V: TRBV5-1
size: .
DNA: TGCGCCAGCAGCTTAAGCGCAGGGTCCGGGGAGCTGTTTTTT
CDR3: CASSLSAGSGELFF

J: TRBJ1-2
D: TRBD1
V: TRBV5-1
size: .
DNA: TGCGCCAGCAGCCTGGGACAGGGGGCGCGTAACTATGGCTACACCTTC
CDR3: CASSLGQGARNYGYTF

J: TRBJ1-1
D: .
V: TRBV30
size: .
DNA: TGTGCCTGGCGGGTTGGTGGCCTTAGCAGCACTGAAGCTTTCTTT
CDR3: CAWRVGGLSSTEAFF

J: TRBJ1-2
D: .
V: TRBV5-1
size: .
DNA: TGCGCCAGCAGCGCCTTCGGGGGGGGCCTCTATGGCTACACCTTC
CDR3: CASSAFGGGLYGYTF

J: TRBJ1-4
D: .
V: TRBV28
size: .
DNA: TGTGCCAGCAGGGGAGACGGGCTTTTTCGTAATGAAAAACTGTTTTTT
CDR3: CASRGDGLFRNEKLFF

J: TRBJ2-3
D: .
V: TRBV4-3
size: .
DNA: TGCGCCAGCAGCCAAGATCCCAGGGATACGCAGTATTTT
CDR3: CASSQDPRDTQYF

J: TRBJ1-5
D: .
V: TRBV28
size: .
DNA: TGTGCCAGCAGTTACTGGGGCGTAAGCAATCAGCCCCAGCATTTT
CDR3: CASSYWGVSNQPQHF

J: TRBJ1-2
D: TRBD1
V: TRBV6-1
size: .
DNA: TGTGCCAGCACTCCGGGACAGTTGCCTTCAGGCTACACCTTC
CDR3: CASTPGQLPSGYTF

J: TRBJ2-7
D: .
V: TRBV6-5
size: .
DNA: TGTGCCAGCAGTTACTCGATGACTAGCTCCTACGAGCAGTACTTC
CDR3: CASSYSMTSSYEQYF

J: TRBJ2-2
D: .
V: TRBV30
size: few
DNA: TGTGCCTGGAGTGTGGACGGGGCCGGGGAGCTGTTTTTT
CDR3: CAWSVDGAGELFF

J: TRBJ2-6
D: TRBD1
V: TRBV4-2
size: .
DNA: TGTGCCAGCAGCCAAAGAGGGACAGGGGTAAGCTCTGGGGCCAACGTCCTGACTTTC
CDR3: CASSQRGTGVSSGANVLTF

J: TRBJ1-5
D: TRBD1
V: TRBV6-1
size: .
DNA: TGTGCCAGCAGTGCTCAGAGACAGGGGAGCAATCAGCCCCAGCATTTT
CDR3: CASSAQRQGSNQPQHF

J: TRBJ1-5
D: .
V: TRBV2
size: .
DNA: TGTGCCAGCATGGGGACGGGGACTTATAGCAATCAGCCCCAGCATTTT
CDR3: CASMGTGTYSNQPQHF

J: TRBJ2-2
D: TRBD1
V: TRBV9
size: .
DNA: TGTGCCAGCAGCCCGTGGGGGACAGACCCCGCGAACACCGGGGAGCTGTTTTTT
CDR3: CASSPWGTDPANTGELFF

J: TRBJ1-5
D: .
V: TRBV2
size: .
DNA: TGTGCCAGCAGTGAACATCAGGCCGACAATCAGCCCCAGCATTTT
CDR3: CASSEHQADNQPQHF

J: TRBJ2-3
D: TRBD2
V: TRBV5-8
size: few
DNA: TGTGCCAGCAGCTTGGGTGGAGCGGGGTTAGATACGCAGTATTTT
CDR3: CASSLGGAGLDTQYF

J: TRBJ2-2
D: TRBD2
V: TRBV28
size: .
DNA: TGTGCCAGCAGTTCCGGACTAGCGGTGGGCGAATTGGCCGGGGAGCTGTTTTTT
CDR3: CASSSGLAVGELAGELFF

J: TRBJ2-2
D: TRBD1
V: TRBV18
size: .
DNA: TGTGCCAGCTCACCGGGACAGGGGTACACCGGGGAGCTGTTTTTT
CDR3: CASSPGQGYTGELFF

J: TRBJ1-1
D: .
V: TRBV2
size: .
DNA: TGTGCCAGCAGTGATTTGGTGAGAGACACTGAAGCTTTCTTT
CDR3: CASSDLVRDTEAFF

J: TRBJ2-2
D: TRBD1
V: TRBV2
size: once
DNA: TGTGCCAGCAGGCCAGGGACAGACCTAATCACCGGGGAGCTGTTTTTT
CDR3: CASRPGTDLITGELFF

J: TRBJ2-3
D: TRBD2
V: TRBV6-1
size: .
DNA: TGTGCCAGCAGTGAAGTAGCGGGGGGGACAGATACGCAGTATTTT
CDR3: CASSEVAGGTDTQYF

J: TRBJ1-6
D: TRBD1
V: TRBV27
size: .
DNA: TGTGCCAGCAGCCGGCGACAGGGATCCTATAATTCACCCCTCCACTTT
CDR3: CASSRRQGSYNSPLHF

J: TRBJ1-6
D: .
V: TRBV11-3
size: .
DNA: TGTGCCAGCAGCCAGTCCTATAATTCACCCCTCCACTTT
CDR3: CASSQSYNSPLHF

J: TRBJ2-7
D: TRBD1
V: TRBV15
size: .
DNA: TGTGCCACCAGCTTCCGGACAGGGCCCTACGAGCAGTACTTC
CDR3: CATSFRTGPYEQYF

J: TRBJ1-2
D: TRBD1
V: TRBV28
size: .
DNA: TGTGCCAGCAGATTCCGCCGGGACAGTAAGGACTATGGCTACACCTTC
CDR3: CASRFRRDSKDYGYTF

J: TRBJ1-3
D: .
V: TRBV5-1
size: .
DNA: TGCGCCAGCAGCTTGGAGCCAGGGCCCTCTGGAAACACCATATATTTT
CDR3: CASSLEPGPSGNTIYF

J: TRBJ2-1
D: .
V: TRBV7-3
size: few
DNA: TGTGCCAGCAGCCCAGAGAGGGTTAACAATGAGCAGTTCTTC
CDR3: CASSPERVNNEQFF